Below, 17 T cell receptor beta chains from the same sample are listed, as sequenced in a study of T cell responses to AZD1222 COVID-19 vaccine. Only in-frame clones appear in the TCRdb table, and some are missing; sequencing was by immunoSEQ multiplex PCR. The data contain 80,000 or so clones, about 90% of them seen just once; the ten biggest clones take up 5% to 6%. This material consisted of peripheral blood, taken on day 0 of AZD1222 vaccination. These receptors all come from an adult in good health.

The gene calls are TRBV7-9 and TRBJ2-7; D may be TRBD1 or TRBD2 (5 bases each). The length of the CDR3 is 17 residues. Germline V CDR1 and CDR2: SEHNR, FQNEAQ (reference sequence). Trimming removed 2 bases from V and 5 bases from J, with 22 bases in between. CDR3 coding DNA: TGTGCCAGCAGCTTACAGTTGGCCGGACGAGGGGTGCACGAGCAGTACTTC. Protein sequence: CASSLQLAGRGVHEQYF. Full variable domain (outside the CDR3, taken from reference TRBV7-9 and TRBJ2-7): DTGVSQNPRHKITKRGQNVTFRCDPISEHNRLYWYRQTLGQGPEFLTYFQNEAQLEKSRLLSDRFSAERPKGSFSTLEIQRTEQGDSAMYLCASSLQLAGRGVHEQYFGPGTRLTVT.

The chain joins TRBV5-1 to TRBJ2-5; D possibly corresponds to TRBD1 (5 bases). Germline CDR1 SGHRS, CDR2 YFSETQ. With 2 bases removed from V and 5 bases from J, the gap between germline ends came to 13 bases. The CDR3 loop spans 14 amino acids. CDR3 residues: CASSFKVKGETQYF. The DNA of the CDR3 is TGCGCCAGCAGCTTTAAAGTAAAGGGGGAGACCCAGTACTTC.

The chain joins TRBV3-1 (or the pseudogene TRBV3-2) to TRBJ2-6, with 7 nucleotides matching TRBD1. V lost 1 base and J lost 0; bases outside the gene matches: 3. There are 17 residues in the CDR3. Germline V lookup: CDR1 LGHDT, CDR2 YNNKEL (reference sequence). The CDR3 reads CASSQGDSYSGANVLTF. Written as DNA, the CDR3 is TGTGCCAGCAGCCAAGGGGACAGTTACTCTGGGGCCAACGTCCTGACTTTC.

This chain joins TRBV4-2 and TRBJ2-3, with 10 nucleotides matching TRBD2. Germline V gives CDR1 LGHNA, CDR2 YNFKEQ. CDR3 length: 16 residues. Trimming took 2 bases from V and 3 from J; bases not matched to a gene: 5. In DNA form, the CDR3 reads TGTGCCAGCAGCCAAAGAGCGGGGGGGTATACAGATACGCAGTATTTT. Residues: CASSQRAGGYTDTQYF.

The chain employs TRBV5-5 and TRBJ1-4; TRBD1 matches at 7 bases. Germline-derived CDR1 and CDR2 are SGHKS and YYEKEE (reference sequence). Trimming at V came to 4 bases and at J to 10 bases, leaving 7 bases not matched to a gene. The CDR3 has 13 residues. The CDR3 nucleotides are TGTGCCAGCAGCGGTGGATCAGGGGGAAAACTGTTTTTT. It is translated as CASSGGSGGKLFF. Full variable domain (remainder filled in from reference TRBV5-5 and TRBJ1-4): DAGVTQSPTHLIKTRGQQVTLRCSPISGHKSVSWYQQVLGQGPQFIFQYYEKEERGRGNFPDRFSARQFPNYSSELNVNALLLGDSALYLCASSGGSGGKLFFGSGTQLSVL.

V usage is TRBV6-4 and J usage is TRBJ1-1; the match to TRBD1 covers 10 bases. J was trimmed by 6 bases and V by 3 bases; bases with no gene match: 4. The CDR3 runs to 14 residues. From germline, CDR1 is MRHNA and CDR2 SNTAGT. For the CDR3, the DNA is TGTGCCAGCAGTGAAGACAGGGGGCGTTCTGAAGCTTTCTTT. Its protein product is CASSEDRGRSEAFF.

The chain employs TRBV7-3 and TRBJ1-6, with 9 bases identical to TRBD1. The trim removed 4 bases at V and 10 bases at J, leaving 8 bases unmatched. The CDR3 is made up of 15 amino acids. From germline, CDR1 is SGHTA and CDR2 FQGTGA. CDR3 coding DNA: TGTGCCAGCAGCTCTCAACAGGGGGCTGGATCACCCCTCCACTTT. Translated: CASSSQQGAGSPLHF.

CDR3 amino acids: CASSLVQGLMNTEAFF. The CDR3 DNA follows: TGTGCCAGCAGCCTCGTCCAGGGTCTCATGAACACTGAAGCTTTCTTT. The chain recombines TRBV7-2 with TRBJ1-1, with a tentative D call TRBD1 (5 bases). Trimming took 5 bases from V and 0 from J, leaving 16 bases between them. CDR1 is SGHTA and CDR2 is FQGNSA in the germline V gene. This CDR3 contains 16 residues.

CDR3 nucleotide sequence: TGTGCCAGCAGGCAAGGAATTTCGGTAGAAAAACTGTTTTTT. Amino acids: CASRQGISVEKLFF. The chain recombines TRBV2 with TRBJ1-4, with D unresolved. Germline V gene lookup returns CDR1 SNHLY and CDR2 FYNNEI. V was trimmed by 6 bases and J by 8 bases, leaving 16 bases between them. The CDR3 totals 14 residues. Supplemented by reference TRBV2 and TRBJ1-4, the full variable domain reads EPEVTQTPSHQVTQMGQEVILRCVPISNHLYFYWYRQILGQKVEFLVSFYNNEISEKSEIFDDQFSVERPDGSNFTLKIRSTKLEDSAMYFCASRQGISVEKLFFGSGTQLSVL.

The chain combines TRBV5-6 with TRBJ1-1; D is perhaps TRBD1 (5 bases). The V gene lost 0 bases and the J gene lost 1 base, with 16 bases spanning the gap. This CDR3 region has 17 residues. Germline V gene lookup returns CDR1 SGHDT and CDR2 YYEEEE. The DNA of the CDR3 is TGTGCCAGCAGCTTGGGAGGGGCAGGCGTGCGGAACACTGAAGCTTTCTTT. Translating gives CASSLGGAGVRNTEAFF.

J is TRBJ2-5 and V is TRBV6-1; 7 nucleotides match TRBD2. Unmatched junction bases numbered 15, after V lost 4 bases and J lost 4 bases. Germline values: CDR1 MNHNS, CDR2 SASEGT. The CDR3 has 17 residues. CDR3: CASSVVLGTGRRETQYF. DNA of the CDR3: TGTGCCAGCAGTGTGGTATTGGGGACCGGGAGGCGAGAGACCCAGTACTTC.

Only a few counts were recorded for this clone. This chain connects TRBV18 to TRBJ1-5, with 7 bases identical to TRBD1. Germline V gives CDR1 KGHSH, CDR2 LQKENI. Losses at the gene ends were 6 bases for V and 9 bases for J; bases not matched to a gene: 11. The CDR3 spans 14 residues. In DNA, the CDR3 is TGTGCCAGCTCCTCTGGGACAGCTTGGGGGCCCCAGCATTTT. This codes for CASSSGTAWGPQHF.

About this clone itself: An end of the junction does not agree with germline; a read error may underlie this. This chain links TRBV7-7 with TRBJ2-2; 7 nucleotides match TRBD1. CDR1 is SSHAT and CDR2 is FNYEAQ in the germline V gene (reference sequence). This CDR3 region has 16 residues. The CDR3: CASSLASGTATGELFF. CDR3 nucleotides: TGTGCTAGCAGCTTAGCGTCCGGGACAGCGACCGGGGAGCTGTTTTTT.

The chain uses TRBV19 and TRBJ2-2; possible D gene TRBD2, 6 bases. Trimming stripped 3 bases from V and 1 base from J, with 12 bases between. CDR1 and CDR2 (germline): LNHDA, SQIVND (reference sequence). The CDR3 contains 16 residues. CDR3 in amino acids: CASSIMGTVNTGELFF. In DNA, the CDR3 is TGTGCCAGTAGTATCATGGGGACTGTGAACACCGGGGAGCTGTTTTTT.

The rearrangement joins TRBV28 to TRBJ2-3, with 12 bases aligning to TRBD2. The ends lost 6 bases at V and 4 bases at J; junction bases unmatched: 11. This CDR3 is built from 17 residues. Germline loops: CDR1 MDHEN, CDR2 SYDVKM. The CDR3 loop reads CASSSATSGGSADTQYF. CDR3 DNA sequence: TGTGCCAGCAGCTCAGCAACTAGCGGGGGGTCCGCAGATACGCAGTATTTT.

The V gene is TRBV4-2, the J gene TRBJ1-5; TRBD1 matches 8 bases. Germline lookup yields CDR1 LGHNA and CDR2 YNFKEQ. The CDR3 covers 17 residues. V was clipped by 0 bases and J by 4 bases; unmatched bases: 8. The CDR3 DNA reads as TGTGCCAGCAGCCAAGAACAGGGGGGTCAATGGAATCAGCCCCAGCATTTT. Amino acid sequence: CASSQEQGGQWNQPQHF.

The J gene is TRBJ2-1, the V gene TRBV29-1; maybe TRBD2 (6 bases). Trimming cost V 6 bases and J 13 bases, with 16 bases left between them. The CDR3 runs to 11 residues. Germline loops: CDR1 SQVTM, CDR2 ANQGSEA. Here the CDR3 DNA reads TGCAGCGTGGGGGACTTTCAATTTCAGTTCTTC. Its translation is CSVGDFQFQFF.